These 30 T cell receptor beta chains came from one sample sequenced in a study of human T cells and chemical hapten exposure. TCRdb re-called the RACE reads through MiXCR, storing one row per CDR3 protein. This sample has around 57,000 distinct CDR3 sequences, with roughly 12% found just once. The time point: pre-sensitization, week 0. Treatment described: therapeutic diphenylcyclopropenone sensitization with weekly scalp DPC. The sequencing used whole blood, collected in connection with sensitization to the hapten diphenylcyclopropenone (DPC). These receptors originate from a woman aged 40 to 49 with alopecia areata. Some clones in this sample may be carry-over from other donors' samples.

The chain employs TRBV5-1 and TRBJ1-6; D possibly corresponds to TRBD1 (6 bases). The V and J ends lost 0 bases and 7 bases respectively, with 8 bases between them. From germline, CDR1 is SGHRS and CDR2 YFSETQ. This CDR3 spans 14 amino acids. The CDR3 protein is CASSLEGGNSPLHF. The CDR3 nucleotides are TGCGCCAGCAGCTTGGAGGGGGGCAATTCACCCCTCCACTTT.

This clonotype was seen a few times. This chain links TRBV20-1 with TRBJ1-1, with D tentatively TRBD1 (5 bases). Germline CDR1 is DFQATT and CDR2 is SNEGSKA (reference sequence). The CDR3 spans 14 residues. V was clipped by 3 bases and J by 6 bases, with 17 bases between them. This chain's CDR3 is CSARGGRPVAEAFF. For the CDR3, the DNA is TGCAGTGCTAGGGGGGGACGGCCGGTGGCTGAAGCTTTCTTT.

This clonotype was counted many times. CDR3 region: CASSQAREGTEAFF. In DNA form, the CDR3 reads TGCGCCAGCAGCCAAGCTAGGGAGGGAACTGAAGCTTTCTTT. The J gene is TRBJ1-1, the V gene TRBV4-1; the D is unclear. Germline-derived CDR1 and CDR2 are MGHRA and YSYEKL. The CDR3 contains 14 residues. Trimming cost V 1 base and J 5 bases, with 11 bases left between them.

A remark on this clonotype: No conserved phenylalanine or tryptophan ends this CDR3, so it is likely a read error. This chain uses TRBV7-9 with TRBJ1-2; 11 nucleotides agree with TRBD1. Germline V CDR1 and CDR2: SEHNR, FQNEAQ (reference sequence). CDR3 length: 15 residues. V was clipped by 5 bases and J by 4 bases; unmatched bases: 6. The CDR3 is CASSPGTGGGYGYTI. CDR3 bases: TGTGCCAGCAGCCCAGGGACAGGGGGTGGCTATGGCTACACCATC.

This clonotype was observed a handful of times. This sequence joins TRBV20-1 and TRBJ1-4; D may be TRBD1 (5 bases). Germline CDR1 DFQATT, CDR2 SNEGSKA (reference sequence). The CDR3 is made up of 17 amino acids. Between the trimmed V and J ends, which lost 0 bases and 0 bases, there was a span of 14 bases. The CDR3 sequence: CSARDAGTGSTNEKLFF. CDR3 sequence (DNA): TGCAGTGCTAGAGATGCGGGGACGGGGTCAACTAATGAAAAACTGTTTTTT.

Comments on this clonotype: No DNA is shown, since the ends of the CDR3 on it are uncertain; the CDR3 is the one TCRdb lists. The CDR3 region is CASSLSLRGETGELFF. This rearrangement joins TRBV7-6 to TRBJ2-2; the table's TRBD2 call for D was not verified on the DNA. The germline CDR1 and CDR2 sequences are SGHVS and FNYEAQ. The CDR3 is 16 residues long, counting both termini.

The chain recombines TRBV20-1 with TRBJ2-1; D gene ambiguous. V was cut by 3 bases and J by 0 bases, with 12 bases left in between. Looked up from germline, CDR1 is DFQATT and CDR2 is SNEGSKA (reference sequence). This CDR3 is built from 15 residues. DNA of the CDR3: TGCAGTGCTAGTTTAAGCGAAAGCTCCTACAATGAGCAGTTCTTC. Its protein is CSASLSESSYNEQFF.

This chain uses TRBV18 with TRBJ2-1; no firm D call. CDR1 and CDR2 from the germline V gene are KGHSH and LQKENI. V shed 3 bases and J shed 1 base, with 10 bases lying between them. The CDR3 is 15 residues long. The DNA for the CDR3 is TGTGCCAGCTCACCCCCGTCGACGTCCTACAATGAGCAGTTCTTC. Protein: CASSPPSTSYNEQFF.

The table lists this clonotype with a few counts. The chain is built from TRBV11-2 and TRBJ2-1, with TRBD1 matching over 10 bases. J gave up 9 bases and V 8 bases, and 4 bases lay outside the gene matches. The CDR3 is made up of 12 amino acids. Germline values: CDR1 SGHAT, CDR2 FQNNGV. The CDR3 DNA reads as TGTGCCAGCGGACAGGGGGAGTTTGAGCAGTTCTTC. Residues: CASGQGEFEQFF.

This clonotype was observed at least ten times. The chain recombines TRBV18 with TRBJ2-7, with 7 nucleotides matching TRBD2. The trim removed 2 bases at V and 6 bases at J, leaving 7 bases unmatched. The CDR3 is 14 amino acids. Per germline, CDR1 KGHSH and CDR2 LQKENI. CDR3 loop: CASSPSGGGREQYF. The DNA of the CDR3 is TGTGCCAGCTCACCATCGGGAGGCGGTCGCGAGCAGTACTTC.

This clonotype was seen many times. The chain employs TRBV10-3 and TRBJ1-6; TRBD1 aligns across 10 bases. Per germline, CDR1 ENHRY and CDR2 SYGVKD. The CDR3 is 15 residues long. Losses at the gene ends were 5 bases for V and 7 bases for J; bases not matched to a gene: 5. CDR3 DNA sequence: TGTGCCATCAGTCCCGGGACAGGGGTAAATTCACCCCTCCACTTT. This translates into CAISPGTGVNSPLHF.

This clonotype was recorded many times. This chain joins TRBV6-2 or TRBV6-3 and TRBJ2-3; D could derive from TRBD1 or TRBD2 (6 bases each). The CDR3 sequence is 17 residues long. Trimming cost V 5 bases and J 0 bases, with 18 bases left between them. Germline-derived CDR1 and CDR2 are MNHEY and SVGEGT. CDR3 loop: CASSPHRGLLSTDTQYF. In DNA, the CDR3 is TGTGCCAGCAGTCCCCACCGGGGGCTCCTTAGCACAGATACGCAGTATTTT.

This clonotype was observed a handful of times. This sequence joins TRBV7-2 and TRBJ1-4, with 7 bases matching TRBD1. V was clipped by 5 bases and J by 8 bases; unmatched bases: 8. The CDR3 loop spans 14 amino acids. CDR1 is SGHTA, CDR2 FQGNSA, per germline. Here the CDR3 reads CASSKTGKREKLFF. The CDR3, as DNA: TGTGCCAGCAGCAAGACAGGGAAAAGAGAAAAACTGTTTTTT.

This clonotype occurred a few times. This chain links TRBV5-4 with TRBJ2-2; D is ambiguous. V lost 0 bases and J 5 bases, leaving 11 bases between the germline ends. This CDR3 is 15 amino acids long. Germline V gene data show CDR1 as SGHNT and CDR2 as YYREEE (reference sequence). CDR3 amino acids: CASSLVGLMTGELFF. CDR3 sequence (DNA): TGTGCCAGCAGCTTGGTCGGCCTAATGACCGGGGAGCTGTTTTTT. Using reference TRBV5-4 and TRBJ2-2 for the parts outside the CDR3, the full variable domain is ETGVTQSPTHLIKTRGQQVTLRCSSQSGHNTVSWYQQALGQGPQFIFQYYREEENGRGNFPPRFSGLQFPNYSSELNVNALELDDSALYLCASSLVGLMTGELFFGEGSRLTVL.

The gene calls are TRBV6-1 and TRBJ1-1, with 7 bases that match TRBD1. Trimming removed 6 bases from V and 1 base from J; junction bases left unmatched: 11. The CDR3 has 16 amino acids. Germline V CDR1 and CDR2: MNHNS, SASEGT. CDR3 amino acids: CASSAGTATRNTEAFF. CDR3 in DNA: TGTGCCAGCAGCGCAGGGACAGCCACCCGGAACACTGAAGCTTTCTTT.

Many counts were recorded for this clonotype. The chain links TRBV27 to TRBJ2-1; TRBD2 agrees at 10 bases. CDR3 length equals 16 residues. Unmatched junction bases numbered 9, after V lost 2 bases and J lost 8 bases. Germline V gene lookup returns CDR1 MNHEY and CDR2 SMNVEV (reference sequence). The CDR3 is CASSLGSGRAVDEQFF. CDR3 DNA: TGTGCCAGCAGTTTAGGGAGCGGGAGGGCCGTGGATGAGCAGTTCTTC.

The chain joins TRBV2 to TRBJ1-4; no clear D gene. Trimming shortened V by 6 bases and J by 0 bases, and 8 bases separated the two germline ends. CDR3 length: 14 residues. The germline V gene encodes CDR1 SNHLY and CDR2 FYNNEI. The CDR3, as DNA: TGTGCCAGCAGCGAACACGCAACTAATGAAAAACTGTTTTTT. This sequence encodes CASSEHATNEKLFF.

As for this clonotype: A much larger clonotype is one base distant, so this may be a read error. The CDR3 reads CASSEARGLESTDTQYF. CDR3 sequence (DNA): TGTGCCAGCAGTGAAGCGAGGGGGCTGGAAAGCACAGATACGCAGTATTTT. V usage is TRBV6-1 and J usage is TRBJ2-3; 7 bases align to TRBD1. In germline, CDR1 is MNHNS, CDR2 SASEGT. With 0 bases clipped from V and 0 bases from J, the junction kept 6 bases outside the gene matches. The CDR3 is made up of 17 amino acids.

The chain couples TRBV28 to TRBJ1-4, with D tentatively TRBD1 (5 bases). V was pared by 6 bases and J by 4 bases, with 12 bases between. Germline values: CDR1 MDHEN, CDR2 SYDVKM. The CDR3 covers 14 residues. The CDR3 nucleotides read TGTGCCAGCAGGCTGGGGGAGGTTAATGAAAAACTGTTTTTT. This encodes CASRLGEVNEKLFF.

Ten or more counts support this clonotype. The chain links TRBV7-2 to TRBJ1-5; no clear D gene. Germline V gene lookup returns CDR1 SGHTA and CDR2 FQGNSA. V was clipped by 4 bases and J by 0 bases, with 10 bases between them. The CDR3 totals 15 residues. The chain's CDR3 is CASSYHSGSNQPQHF. CDR3 bases: TGTGCCAGCAGCTACCACTCAGGTAGCAATCAGCCCCAGCATTTT.

This clonotype occurred many times. V is TRBV6-2 or TRBV6-3 and J is TRBJ2-3; D gene unclear. CDR1 is MNHEY, CDR2 SVGEGT, per germline. V was shortened by 2 bases and J by 4 bases, with 1 base between the two germline ends. The CDR3 totals 11 residues. CDR3 loop: CASSYADTQYF. Here the CDR3 DNA reads TGTGCCAGCAGTTACGCAGATACGCAGTATTTT.

This clonotype was seen at least ten times. V usage is TRBV24-1 and J usage is TRBJ1-2; D gene ambiguous. The length of the CDR3 is 14 residues. The germline CDR1 and CDR2 sequences are KGHDR and SFDVKD. The V and J ends lost 4 bases and 0 bases respectively, with 8 bases between them. The CDR3 is CATSDVTSNYGYTF. Written as DNA, the CDR3 is TGTGCCACCAGTGACGTGACATCTAACTATGGCTACACCTTC.

Ten or more counts support this clonotype. The chain uses TRBV29-1 and TRBJ1-2; 7 bases are a match to TRBD1. The CDR3 has 14 residues. Germline values: CDR1 SQVTM, CDR2 ANQGSEA. The trim removed 3 bases at V and 3 bases at J, leaving 7 bases unmatched. The CDR3, as DNA: TGCAGCGTTGACCGACAGGGTGTAGACTATGGCTACACCTTC. It translates to CSVDRQGVDYGYTF.

This clonotype occurred many times. The chain combines TRBV5-1 with TRBJ2-2; maybe TRBD2 (5 bases). Germline V gene lookup returns CDR1 SGHRS and CDR2 YFSETQ. CDR3 length equals 18 residues. The V end was cut by 0 bases, the J end by 3 bases, with 18 bases between. This CDR3 reads CASSLGLIRPRDTGELFF. The CDR3 region has the DNA TGCGCCAGCAGCTTGGGTCTAATTCGCCCGCGGGACACCGGGGAGCTGTTTTTT.

This chain links TRBV21-1 with TRBJ2-7. TRBV21-1 is labeled a pseudogene. The CDR3 loop spans 14 amino acids. DNA of the CDR3: TGTGCCAGCAGCAACAGCGCCAGTTCCTACGAGCAGTACTTC. This encodes CASSNSASSYEQYF.

This clonotype showed up just a few times. The chain employs TRBV5-6 and TRBJ2-2; D unclear. The CDR3 consists of 16 residues. V lost 6 bases to trimming and J lost 6 bases, with 21 bases between them. CDR1 and CDR2 (germline): SGHDT, YYEEEE. This CDR3 is CASTNYRALTPGELFF. As DNA, the CDR3 is TGTGCCAGCACCAACTATAGGGCGCTTACGCCCGGGGAGCTGTTTTTT. The whole variable domain, filled in from reference TRBV5-6 and TRBJ2-2, reads DAGVTQSPTHLIKTRGQQVTLRCSPKSGHDTVSWYQQALGQGPQFIFQYYEEEERQRGNFPDRFSGHQFPNYSSELNVNALLLGDSALYLCASTNYRALTPGELFFGEGSRLTVL.

This clonotype was seen only a few times. CDR3 sequence reads: CASRDPKVGYTF. Written as DNA, the CDR3 is TGTGCCAGTAGGGACCCGAAGGTGGGCTACACCTTC. V and J are TRBV19 and TRBJ1-2; D not resolved. The CDR3 sequence is 12 residues long. The V gene's germline CDR1 is LNHDA and CDR2 SQIVND (reference sequence). Trimming took 6 bases from V and 8 from J, leaving 13 bases between them. Variable domain in full (rest from reference TRBV19 and TRBJ1-2): DGGITQSPKYLFRKEGQNVTLSCEQNLNHDAMYWYRQDPGQGLRLIYYSQIVNDFQKGDIAEGYSVSREKKESFPLTVTSAQKNPTAFYLCASRDPKVGYTFGSGTRLTVV.

This clonotype was detected only once. The J gene is TRBJ2-1, the V gene TRBV29-1; TRBD1 agrees at 7 bases. The CDR3 length is 14 residues. The ends lost 6 bases at V and 0 bases at J; junction bases unmatched: 5. The germline V gene has CDR1 SQVTM and CDR2 ANQGSEA. CDR3 coding DNA: TGCAGCGTATATAGGACAGGCTCCTACAATGAGCAGTTCTTC. It is translated as CSVYRTGSYNEQFF.

This clonotype was seen many times. This sequence joins TRBV20-1 and TRBJ2-1, with 8 bases that match TRBD2. Germline V gene data show CDR1 as DFQATT and CDR2 as SNEGSKA (reference sequence). Unmatched junction bases numbered 13, after V lost 0 bases and J lost 15 bases. The CDR3 extends over 14 amino acids. As DNA, the CDR3 is TGCAGTGCTAGAGATCGAGCGGGAGACCTCGTGGGGTTCTTC. As protein: CSARDRAGDLVGFF.

This sequence joins TRBV29-1 and TRBJ2-5; D might be TRBD1 (6 bases). Trimming stripped 7 bases from V and 4 bases from J, with 16 bases between. CDR3 length: 13 residues. Germline V gene data show CDR1 as SQVTM and CDR2 as ANQGSEA. This chain's CDR3 is CSATKGVIETQYF. DNA for the CDR3: TGCAGCGCGACTAAGGGGGTAATAGAGACCCAGTACTTC.